This TCR beta chain was captured in a study of molecular identifiers for immune sequencing clone quantification. MiXCR, run by TCRdb on the PCR reads, gives a single entry per CDR3 protein. The data hold more than 550,000 distinct CDR3 sequences, with over 25% observed a single time. CDR3 length: 13 amino acids. Germline CDR1 and CDR2: SGHTA and FQGNSA. Trimming removed 4 bases from V and 6 bases from J, with 12 bases in between. Study-wide results and caveats: Clones above 20 RNA copies held over 97% of effector molecules, under 1% in naive cells.

Naive CD8 libraries were made from roughly 20,000 to 1,000,000 sorted cells, and they used 10%, 30% or 50% RNA. CD8+CD4-CCR7+CD45RA+ cells were sorted as naive CD8 T cells. Many counts were recorded for this clonotype. What it binds is not known. This chain uses TRBV7-2 with TRBJ1-1; D perhaps matches TRBD1 (5 bases). The clonotype originates from a human donor in good health. Some libraries in this study had Jurkat cell RNA spiked in. Sequenced material: naive CD8+ T cells from blood, with Jurkat cell RNA spiked in. Subset described: FACS-sorted CD8+CD4-CCR7+CD45RA+ naive T cells. DNA for the CDR3: TGTGCCAGCAGCTGGGGGGGGGTGGCTGAAGCTTTCTTT. Its protein product is CASSWGGVAEAFF.